This T cell receptor (beta chain) was sequenced for a study of T-cell memory formation after mild COVID-19. Study as a whole: TCR clusters were largely donor specific.

MiXCR was run by TCRdb on the 5' RACE reads, yielding one entry per CDR3 protein. The sample contains 190,000 or so distinct CDR3 sequences, about 22% of which appear only once. The CDR3 has 13 residues. Trimming removed 6 bases at V and 7 bases at J, with 15 bases between. CDR1 is MGHDK and CDR2 is SYGVNS in the germline V gene. Sequences were obtained from PBMCs or a T cell subset sorted from them (not recorded which). The chain carries TRBV25-1 and TRBJ1-2; the D gene is possibly TRBD1 (5 bases). The receptor was isolated from an adult woman who had mild COVID-19 (a few samples of this study predate the infection). Cell type and time point are not known. The CDR3 protein is CASSAGTLSGYTF. CDR3 bases: TGTGCCAGCAGCGCCGGGACTCTTAGTGGCTACACCTTC.